This TCR beta chain came from a study of metastatic and nonmetastatic thyroid tumors. Looking at the study overall: Repertoire comparison spanned blood and tumor or nodule tissue of malignant and benign thyroid patients.

Patients were all untreated before their thyroid surgery. In the study's own analysis: Building a distant-metastasis classifier for papillary thyroid cancer drew on CDR3 differences across clinicopathological groups. TCRdb called clones again from the PCR reads with MiXCR. The V and J calls were not made by the authors but by TCRdb's processing. The profile covers 15,000 or so clones, with 25% to 35% appearing a single time and over 45% taken by the ten largest. On this clone: Its antigen is not known.

Study-wide results and caveats: In blood and tumor, TCR beta diversity was reportedly significantly higher in malignant thyroid tumors than in benign nodules.

The TCR was taken from a male donor with papillary thyroid cancer or a benign thyroid nodule (not recorded which). Some clones in this sample may be carry-over from other donors' samples. The sample was tumor tissue.

As DNA, the CDR3 is TGTGCCAGCAGTTGGCAGGGGCTGAATTCACCCCTCCACTTT. It specifies CASSWQGLNSPLHF. The chain recombines TRBV27 with TRBJ1-6, with a possible D match to TRBD1 (6 bases). Germline lookup yields CDR1 MNHEY and CDR2 SMNVEV (reference sequence). V was cut by 4 bases and J by 7 bases, with 11 bases left in between. The CDR3 length is 14 residues.